This T cell receptor (beta chain) was documented in a study of patients and donors after allogeneic stem cell transplantation. Using its own MiXCR run on the RT-PCR reads, TCRdb lists one record per CDR3 protein. The sample includes about a million distinct CDR3 sequences, more than 15% of them seen just once. This clonotype has only a few counts. The CDR3 runs 15 residues. The sequence came from a human donor who was either an allogeneic HSCT recipient or a stem cell or donor lymphocyte infusion donor (not recorded which). It is not recorded whose cells these are; they may come from a transplant donor. Material: blood, either unsorted or a sorted T cell fraction (not recorded which). The chain joins TRBV21-1 to TRBJ2-1. TRBV21-1 is a recognized pseudogene. The DNA for the CDR3 is TGTGCCAGCAGCAAAGGCCAACGGCTTCACAATGAGCAGTTCTTC. Its translation is CASSKGQRLHNEQFF.